These T cell receptor beta chains were read from a single sample in a study of cytomegalovirus exposure and HLA in healthy donors. The repertoire was sequenced with immunoSEQ multiplex PCR; TCRdb's copy has only in-frame clones and lacks some. The sample lists roughly 80,000 clones; approximately 95% were seen once. Material for sequencing was PBMCs. Receptor source: a woman in her late teens or twenties in good health and CMV-seronegative. The CDR3 runs from the conserved cysteine through the conserved F or W. D genes are given only for firm matches. Rows give clone size only sometimes, using once, few, many, or a class for an expanded clone.

TRBV11-2	-	-	TRBJ1-2	15	CASNAGQLSNYGYTF	TGTGCCAGCAACGCCGGACAGTTGTCTAACTATGGCTACACCTTC
TRBV18	-	TRBD2	TRBJ2-6	17	CASSDRSGGTGANVLTF	TGTGCCAGCTCAGACCGTTCGGGAGGGACTGGGGCCAACGTCCTGACTTTC
TRBV5-6	-	TRBD1	TRBJ1-2	18	CASSLGRGQGALGYGYTF	TGTGCCAGCAGCCTGGGAAGGGGACAGGGGGCGCTTGGCTATGGCTACACCTTC
TRBV7-9	-	TRBD1	TRBJ1-4	15	CASSFKDRGREKLFF	TGTGCCAGCAGCTTCAAGGACAGGGGGCGTGAAAAACTGTTTTTT
TRBV6-5	-	-	TRBJ1-3	14	CASSSGLSGNTIYF	TGTGCCAGCAGCTCAGGGCTTTCCGGAAACACCATATATTTT
TRBV29-1	-	TRBD1	TRBJ2-7	16	CSVESGPGTESYEQYF	TGCAGCGTTGAGAGTGGGCCCGGGACAGAGTCCTACGAGCAGTACTTC
TRBV5-4	-	TRBD2	TRBJ2-1	17	CASSPGARGASYNEQFF	TGTGCCAGCAGCCCCGGGGCGCGGGGGGCCTCCTACAATGAGCAGTTCTTC
TRBV12-5	-	TRBD1	TRBJ2-7	16	CASGSAEQTGDRELYF	TGTGCTAGTGGTTCGGCAGAGCAGACCGGGGACAGGGAACTTTATTTC
TRBV6-1	once	-	TRBJ2-7	15	CASRQSLQTHYEQYF	TGTGCCAGCAGACAATCCCTTCAAACCCACTACGAGCAGTACTTC
TRBV30	-	TRBD1	TRBJ1-2	13	CAWSYRAGGAGTF	TGTGCCTGGAGTTACAGGGCAGGGGGCGCGGGTACCTTC
TRBV7-8	-	TRBD1	TRBJ1-1	16	CASSLEPGQGATEAFF	TGTGCCAGCAGCTTAGAACCGGGACAGGGGGCCACTGAAGCTTTCTTT
TRBV30	-	TRBD2	TRBJ2-3	14	CAWRPAGGSDTQYF	TGTGCCTGGCGTCCAGCGGGGGGCTCAGATACGCAGTATTTT
TRBV18	-	TRBD2	TRBJ2-1	14	CASSPGLARNEQFF	TGTGCCAGCTCACCCGGACTAGCTCGCAATGAGCAGTTCTTC
TRBV5-4	-	-	TRBJ2-1	14	CASSPPPGNNEQFF	TGTGCCAGCAGCCCCCCCCCGGGAAACAATGAGCAGTTCTTC
TRBV11-2	-	TRBD1	TRBJ1-6	16	CASSPPRQGENSPLHF	TGTGCCAGCAGCCCACCCCGACAGGGAGAAAATTCACCCCTCCACTTT
TRBV10-3	-	TRBD2	TRBJ2-3	16	CAISILRGGASDTQYF	TGTGCCATCAGTATCCTACGCGGGGGGGCATCAGATACGCAGTATTTT
TRBV19	-	-	TRBJ1-5	15	CASSIATGSNQPQHF	TGTGCCAGTAGTATCGCTACAGGGAGCAATCAGCCCCAGCATTTT
TRBV30	few	-	TRBJ1-6	11	CAWKEDSPLHF	TGTGCCTGGAAGGAGGACTCACCCCTCCACTTT
TRBV10-3	-	TRBD1	TRBJ2-5	13	CAISRDRGVTQYF	TGTGCCATCAGCCGGGACAGAGGCGTGACCCAGTACTTC
TRBV28	-	-	TRBJ1-5	16	CASSNRVSNGNQPQHF	TGTGCCAGCAGCAACAGGGTATCAAATGGCAATCAGCCCCAGCATTTT
TRBV6-5	-	-	TRBJ1-2	14	CASSSSGLDYGYTF	TGTGCCAGCAGCTCCTCGGGGTTGGACTATGGCTACACCTTC
TRBV5-4	-	TRBD1	TRBJ1-2	15	CASSLDRVANYGYTF	TGTGCCAGCAGCCTCGACAGGGTGGCCAACTATGGCTACACCTTC
TRBV6-5	-	TRBD1	TRBJ2-1	15	CASSYTDRGINEQFF	TGTGCCAGCAGTTACACGGACAGGGGTATCAATGAGCAGTTCTTC
TRBV5-4	-	-	TRBJ2-3	15	CASSLGGASTDTQYF	TGTGCCAGCAGCTTGGGTGGAGCGAGCACAGATACGCAGTATTTT
TRBV7-9	-	-	TRBJ2-3	15	CASTPSQENTDTQYF	TGTGCCAGCACTCCGAGTCAGGAAAACACAGATACGCAGTATTTT
TRBV6-1	-	-	TRBJ1-2	12	CASRTGNYGYTF	TGTGCCAGCAGGACAGGAAACTATGGCTACACCTTC
TRBV9	-	TRBD1	TRBJ1-2	16	CASGPQDRGDGYGYTF	TGTGCCAGCGGCCCACAAGACAGGGGGGATGGCTATGGCTACACCTTC
TRBV4-2	-	TRBD2	TRBJ2-1	16	CASSTHSGLGIYEQFF	TGTGCCAGCAGCACACACTCGGGACTAGGTATATATGAGCAGTTCTTC
TRBV2	-	TRBD2	TRBJ2-3	13	CASSGLAADTQYF	TGTGCCAGCAGTGGACTAGCGGCAGATACGCAGTATTTT
TRBV6-1	-	TRBD2	TRBJ2-1	13	CASPRTSSNEQFF	TGTGCCAGCCCCCGGACTAGTTCTAATGAGCAGTTCTTC
TRBV2	-	TRBD2	TRBJ2-1	14	CATFVAGGLNEQFF	TGTGCCACCTTCGTAGCGGGAGGCCTCAATGAGCAGTTCTTC
TRBV13	-	TRBD1	TRBJ1-4	16	CASSSGPGGMVEKLFF	TGTGCCAGCAGCTCCGGACCAGGGGGCATGGTTGAAAAACTGTTTTTT
TRBV6-4	-	TRBD2	TRBJ2-3	15	CASSDSGGATDTQYF	TGTGCCAGCAGTGACAGCGGGGGGGCCACAGATACGCAGTATTTT
TRBV7-6	-	TRBD1	TRBJ2-2	15	CASSPRQGMTGELFF	TGTGCCAGCAGCCCACGACAGGGGATGACCGGGGAGCTGTTTTTT
TRBV28	-	TRBD1	TRBJ2-5	18	CASSLPSGTGYYSETQYF	TGTGCCAGCAGTCTGCCTTCCGGGACAGGGTATTATTCAGAGACCCAGTACTTC
TRBV5-4	-	-	TRBJ2-3	14	CASSFKTGVDTQYF	TGTGCCAGCAGCTTTAAAACAGGCGTAGATACGCAGTATTTT
TRBV2	-	TRBD2	TRBJ2-1	14	CASSEVGGSSEQFF	TGTGCCAGCAGTGAGGTCGGCGGGAGCTCTGAGCAGTTCTTC
TRBV28	few	-	TRBJ1-2	11	CASSFRGGYTF	TGTGCCAGCAGTTTTCGGGGTGGCTACACCTTC
TRBV4-3	-	-	TRBJ2-1	13	CASSPVTDNEQFF	TGCGCCAGCAGCCCCGTCACAGACAATGAGCAGTTCTTC
TRBV10-3	-	TRBD2	TRBJ2-2	14	CAMATSGRAGELFF	TGTGCCATGGCCACTAGCGGGAGGGCCGGGGAGCTGTTTTTT
TRBV6-1	-	TRBD1	TRBJ2-5	16	CASSAGQGARQVTQYF	TGTGCCAGCAGTGCGGGACAGGGGGCGCGCCAAGTGACCCAGTACTTC
TRBV4-2	-	TRBD2	TRBJ2-7	18	CASSQEFELSGDRYEQYF	TGTGCCAGCAGCCAAGAATTTGAGCTTAGCGGGGATCGCTACGAGCAGTACTTC
TRBV15	-	TRBD1	TRBJ1-1	18	CATSRGSRPGQGGTEAFF	TGTGCCACCAGCAGAGGATCTAGACCTGGACAGGGGGGCACTGAAGCTTTCTTT
TRBV25-1	-	-	TRBJ1-5	14	CASSEPGADQPQHF	TGTGCCAGCAGTGAACCAGGGGCGGATCAGCCCCAGCATTTT
TRBV5-6	-	-	TRBJ1-5	15	CASSLARGRNQPQHF	TGTGCCAGCAGCTTGGCCAGGGGCCGCAATCAGCCCCAGCATTTT
TRBV14	-	-	TRBJ2-4	15	CASSQHGGTKNIQYF	TGTGCCAGCAGCCAACACGGCGGAACCAAAAACATTCAGTACTTC
TRBV27	-	TRBD1	TRBJ2-7	16	CASSWGGQGMAGEQYF	TGTGCCAGCAGCTGGGGGGGACAGGGAATGGCTGGCGAGCAGTACTTC
TRBV6-1	medium-sized	TRBD1	TRBJ1-5	15	CASSAQTGAGQPQHF	TGTGCCAGCAGTGCCCAGACAGGGGCCGGCCAGCCCCAGCATTTT
TRBV2	-	-	TRBJ2-7	13	CASSQGSAYEQYF	TGTGCCAGCAGTCAGGGGTCTGCCTACGAGCAGTACTTC
TRBV6-1	-	TRBD1	TRBJ2-3	14	CASSRDRTTDTQYF	TGTGCCAGCAGTAGGGACAGAACCACAGATACGCAGTATTTT
TRBV18	once	TRBD2	TRBJ2-7	15	CASSDRTSGSYEQYF	TGTGCCAGCTCCGACCGGACTAGCGGCTCCTACGAGCAGTACTTC
TRBV4-1	-	TRBD2	TRBJ2-6	20	CASSQPQGGRYLSGANVLTF	TGCGCCAGCAGCCAACCCCAGGGCGGGAGGTACCTCTCTGGGGCCAACGTCCTGACTTTC
TRBV5-6	-	TRBD1	TRBJ2-5	16	CASSQTLGQAQETQYF	TGTGCCAGCAGCCAAACATTGGGACAGGCTCAAGAGACCCAGTACTTC
TRBV9	-	TRBD1	TRBJ1-1	15	CASSVDGWGTVKAFF	TGTGCCAGCAGCGTAGACGGGTGGGGGACAGTTAAAGCTTTCTTT
TRBV4-3	-	-	TRBJ1-2	15	CASSGQGPDNYGYTF	TGCGCCAGCAGCGGACAAGGCCCAGATAACTATGGCTACACCTTC
TRBV11-2	-	TRBD1	TRBJ1-1	15	CASSFTTGVGTEAFF	TGTGCCAGCAGCTTTACAACAGGGGTGGGCACTGAAGCTTTCTTT
TRBV4-3	-	TRBD2	TRBJ2-7	16	CASSQGTGGANYEQYF	TGCGCCAGCAGCCAAGGTACCGGGGGGGCCAACTACGAGCAGTACTTC
TRBV6-5	-	-	TRBJ2-2	15	CASSYEQGGTGELFF	TGTGCCAGCAGTTACGAGCAGGGGGGAACCGGGGAGCTGTTTTTT
TRBV18	-	TRBD1	TRBJ1-4	15	CASSPDRGPNEKLFF	TGTGCCAGCTCACCCGACAGGGGGCCTAATGAAAAACTGTTTTTT